This passage covers 30 T cell receptor beta chains from one sample sequenced in a study of control samples from healthy donors and cancer patients. Libraries were prepared by immunoSEQ multiplex PCR; TCRdb keeps only in-frame clonotypes and omits some of them. The table includes around 150,000 clones, roughly 89% detected once. The sequenced sample consisted of blood. All receptors derive from a man aged 25-45 years in good health.

The count of this clone is one. At one end, the junction sequence differs from germline, possibly due to a read error. V gene TRBV11-1 combines with J gene TRBJ2-7, with 7 bases fitting TRBD1. Germline V lookup: CDR1 SGHAT, CDR2 FQDESV (reference sequence). The CDR3 runs 14 residues. CDR3 sequence (DNA): TGTGCCAGCAGCCTAGAGGACAGGTCCTACGAGCAGTATTTC. Protein: CASSLEDRSYEQYF.

The chain is built from TRBV9 and TRBJ2-6; D remains ambiguous. CDR3 length equals 20 residues. The germline V gene encodes CDR1 SGDLS and CDR2 YYNGEE. Trimming pared 1 base from V and 0 bases from J, leaving 20 bases between. The CDR3, as DNA: TGTGCCAGCAGCGTAACCTCCCTTTACTTTGGGCCCTCTGGGGCCAACGTCCTGACTTTC. Its translation is CASSVTSLYFGPSGANVLTF.

The chain joins TRBV9 to TRBJ2-2; tentatively, D is TRBD1 or TRBD2 (5 bases each). CDR3 size: 16 residues. Trimming cost V 5 bases and J 2 bases, with 16 bases left between them. Germline CDR1 SGDLS, CDR2 YYNGEE. CDR3 DNA sequence: TGTGCCAGCAGTGTCTGGGGGAGCCCCAACACCGGGGAGCTGTTTTTT. This sequence encodes CASSVWGSPNTGELFF.

As regards this clone: Germline and junction disagree at one end, which may indicate a read error. CDR3 sequence: CASSPGRDRGLGVLFF. DNA of the CDR3: TGCGCCAGCAGCCCAGGACGGGACAGGGGGCTAGGGGTGCTGTTTTTT. V usage is TRBV4-3 and J usage is TRBJ2-2, with 12 bases lining up with TRBD1. CDR3 length: 16 amino acids. Germline-derived CDR1 and CDR2 are LGHNA and YSLEER.

The chain has TRBV6-1 and TRBJ1-2; TRBD1 might be the D (6 bases). V lost 3 bases, J lost 4 bases, and 12 bases lay in between. The CDR3 is 14 amino acids. Germline loops: CDR1 MNHNS, CDR2 SASEGT. The CDR3 loop is CASSDLGAPYGYTF. Written as DNA, the CDR3 is TGTGCCAGCAGTGATTTGGGGGCGCCCTATGGCTACACCTTC.

This sequence joins TRBV4-3 and TRBJ1-5; the D is unclear. The ends were cut back, 4 bases at V and 4 bases at J, with 11 bases in the middle. This CDR3 contains 14 residues. Germline V lookup: CDR1 LGHNA, CDR2 YSLEER. CDR3 sequence reads: CASSPTSGNQPQHF. The CDR3 bases are TGCGCCAGCAGCCCAACGTCGGGGAATCAGCCCCAGCATTTT.

This chain uses TRBV27 with TRBJ2-7; D is perhaps TRBD2 (5 bases). The V and J ends lost 6 bases and 5 bases respectively, with 11 bases between them. Looked up from germline, CDR1 is MNHEY and CDR2 is SMNVEV (reference sequence). CDR3 size: 12 residues. The CDR3 bases are TGTGCCAGCAGGGAGGAGTTAAACGAGCAGTACTTC. It specifies CASREELNEQYF.

This clone is a singleton in its sample. V gene TRBV5-8 combines with J gene TRBJ2-7; perhaps D is TRBD1 or TRBD2 (5 bases each). The CDR3 extends over 15 amino acids. V was pared by 3 bases and J by 3 bases, with 16 bases between. Looked up from germline, CDR1 is SGHTS and CDR2 is YDEGEE. The CDR3 spells CASSYTGRGGYEQYF. DNA of the CDR3: TGTGCCAGCAGCTACACCGGACGTGGGGGCTACGAGCAGTACTTC.

This clone was recorded once. This chain connects TRBV4-3 to TRBJ1-2; D unclear. Germline CDR1 reads LGHNA; CDR2 reads YSLEER. The CDR3 sequence is 15 residues long. The V end was cut by 0 bases, the J end by 4 bases, with 12 bases between. In DNA form, the CDR3 reads TGCGCCAGCAGCCAAGAGGCGGAACCCTTCTATGGCTACACCTTC. Translation gives CASSQEAEPFYGYTF.

This rearrangement joins TRBV7-2 to TRBJ1-1; D is perhaps TRBD1 (5 bases). This CDR3 is 14 amino acids long. V was clipped by 2 bases and J by 4 bases, with 11 bases between them. Germline CDR1 SGHTA, CDR2 FQGNSA. The CDR3 is CASSLIPGTTEAFF. CDR3 nucleotides: TGTGCCAGCAGCTTAATCCCGGGGACCACTGAAGCTTTCTTT.

The chain recombines TRBV7-9 with TRBJ2-1; TRBD1 might be the D (5 bases). Germline CDR1 reads SEHNR; CDR2 reads FQNEAQ (reference sequence). This CDR3 region has 15 residues. The V end was cut by 6 bases, the J end by 12 bases, with 24 bases between. DNA of the CDR3: TGTGCCAGCAGAGGGGTGAAGGACCCCCGGCGGTGGCAGTTCTTC. It is translated as CASRGVKDPRRWQFF.

The rearrangement links TRBV24-1 to TRBJ1-1; 7 nucleotides agree with TRBD1. The junction had 7 bases not matched to a gene; V was cut back by 4 bases and J by 3 bases. The CDR3 extends over 15 amino acids. The germline V gene encodes CDR1 KGHDR and CDR2 SFDVKD. The CDR3 nucleotides read TGTGCCACCAGTGACCGAACAGGGGCGGACACTGAAGCTTTCTTT. Amino acid sequence: CATSDRTGADTEAFF.

The gene calls are TRBV19 and TRBJ1-2; D gene ambiguous. CDR3 size: 13 residues. CDR1 is LNHDA, CDR2 SQIVND, per germline (reference sequence). V lost 7 bases, J lost 0 bases, and 9 bases lay in between. This CDR3 reads CASTTGTNYGYTF. As DNA, the CDR3 is TGTGCCAGTACGACGGGGACTAACTATGGCTACACCTTC.

V gene TRBV4-3 combines with J gene TRBJ1-5; 7 nucleotides match TRBD1. V trimming: 0 bases; J trimming: 4 bases; junction bases outside the gene matches: 3. Germline CDR1 LGHNA, CDR2 YSLEER. The CDR3 has 15 amino acids. The CDR3 region has the DNA TGCGCCAGCAGCCAAGACAGGGGGTTTAATCAGCCCCAGCATTTT. Encoded protein: CASSQDRGFNQPQHF.

The chain uses TRBV6-5 and TRBJ1-1; D not resolved. CDR1 and CDR2 from the germline V gene are MNHEY and SVGAGI. CDR3 size: 14 residues. Between the trimmed V and J ends, which lost 2 bases and 1 base, there was a span of 8 bases. The CDR3 loop is CASSYLDGNTEAFF. In DNA form, the CDR3 reads TGTGCCAGCAGTTACCTGGACGGGAACACTGAAGCTTTCTTT.

The rearrangement links TRBV5-4 to TRBJ2-2; D is possibly TRBD1 (5 bases). V gave up 4 bases and J gave up 0 bases, with 10 bases separating them. Germline V lookup: CDR1 SGHNT, CDR2 YYREEE (reference sequence). The CDR3 length is 15 residues. CDR3 residues: CASSATATNTGELFF. DNA for the CDR3: TGTGCCAGCAGCGCGACAGCTACGAACACCGGGGAGCTGTTTTTT.

V and J are TRBV6-2 or TRBV6-3 and TRBJ1-5, with a possible D match to TRBD1 (6 bases). Germline CDR1 reads MNHEY; CDR2 reads SVGEGT. The CDR3 contains 15 residues. Trimming took 4 bases from V and 6 from J, leaving 16 bases between them. CDR3 nucleotide sequence: TGTGCCAGCAGTTGGGCCCCGGACAGTGGTCAGCCCCAGCATTTT. Its translation: CASSWAPDSGQPQHF.

The chain is built from TRBV10-3 and TRBJ1-2; D possibly corresponds to TRBD1 (6 bases). Trimming removed 0 bases at V and 5 bases at J, with 13 bases between. Per germline, CDR1 ENHRY and CDR2 SYGVKD. CDR3 length equals 15 residues. As DNA, the CDR3 is TGTGCCATCAGTGAGTCGATCGCCAGGGGATATGGCTACACCTTC. It codes for CAISESIARGYGYTF.

The V and J genes are TRBV6-1 and TRBJ2-7; 9 bases are shared with TRBD2. The CDR3 sequence is 16 residues long. Unmatched junction bases numbered 10, after V lost 4 bases and J lost 3 bases. CDR1 MNHNS and CDR2 SASEGT come from the germline V gene. The CDR3 nucleotides are TGTGCCAGCAGTGGAGCTCCTGCTAGCGGGAACTACGAGCAGTACTTC. This translates into CASSGAPASGNYEQYF.

V usage is TRBV19 and J usage is TRBJ2-3; D possibly uses TRBD1 or TRBD2 (6 bases each). Trimming removed 0 bases at V and 1 base at J, with 11 bases between. CDR3 size: 16 residues. CDR1 and CDR2 from the germline V gene are LNHDA and SQIVND (reference sequence). The CDR3 reads CASSIDGGPRTDTQYF. CDR3 DNA sequence: TGTGCCAGTAGTATAGATGGGGGGCCACGCACAGATACGCAGTATTTT.

J is TRBJ2-7 and V is TRBV3-1 (or the pseudogene TRBV3-2); D unclear. This CDR3 region has 13 residues. Germline-derived CDR1 and CDR2 are LGHDT and YNNKEL (reference sequence). V lost 4 bases to trimming and J lost 1 base, with 8 bases between them. DNA of the CDR3: TGTGCCAGCAGCCTAGAACTTTCCTACGAGCAGTACTTC. As protein: CASSLELSYEQYF.

The V call is TRBV5-4, the J call TRBJ1-3; 11 bases are shared with TRBD1. This CDR3 has 17 amino acids. Germline V gene data show CDR1 as SGHNT and CDR2 as YYREEE (reference sequence). V trimming: 4 bases; J trimming: 3 bases; junction bases outside the gene matches: 9. CDR3 protein: CASSAGDRGLYGNTIYF. The CDR3 bases are TGTGCCAGCAGCGCGGGGGACAGGGGGTTGTATGGAAACACCATATATTTT.

J is TRBJ1-3 and V is TRBV6-5; 7 nucleotides agree with TRBD1. This CDR3 is built from 15 residues. Losses at the gene ends were 4 bases for V and 0 bases for J; bases not matched to a gene: 3. The germline V gene has CDR1 MNHEY and CDR2 SVGAGI. The CDR3 here is CASSSTGNSGNTIYF. In DNA, the CDR3 is TGTGCCAGCAGTTCGACAGGGAACTCTGGAAACACCATATATTTT.

The rearrangement uses TRBV11-2 and TRBJ2-7; the D is unclear. V lost 0 bases and J lost 6, with 3 bases in between. The CDR3 has 11 residues. Germline V CDR1 and CDR2: SGHAT, FQNNGV. The CDR3 region is CASSLESEQYF. CDR3 in DNA: TGTGCCAGCAGCTTAGAATCCGAGCAGTACTTC.

The CDR3 DNA reads TGTGCCAGCTCACCCGGGCTAGCCCTCTCCTACGAGCAGTACTTC. Residues: CASSPGLALSYEQYF. The chain recombines TRBV18 with TRBJ2-7; D possibly corresponds to TRBD2 (5 bases). The germline CDR1 and CDR2 sequences are KGHSH and LQKENI. The CDR3 runs 15 residues. V was cut by 3 bases and J by 0 bases, with 12 bases left in between.

With regard to this clone: The same CDR3 is also encoded by other DNA sequences in this sample. The rearrangement links TRBV29-1 to TRBJ1-5; D unclear. Germline V gives CDR1 SQVTM, CDR2 ANQGSEA. V was shortened by 4 bases and J by 0 bases, with 7 bases between the two germline ends. The CDR3 is 13 amino acids. This CDR3 reads CSVGESSNQPQHF. CDR3 nucleotide sequence: TGCAGCGTTGGCGAGTCTAGCAATCAGCCCCAGCATTTT.

In this sample, this clone turned up once. This rearrangement joins TRBV9 to TRBJ2-7, with 7 positions matching TRBD1. Germline CDR1 is SGDLS and CDR2 is YYNGEE. The trim removed 3 bases at V and 6 bases at J, leaving 12 bases unmatched. This CDR3 is built from 15 residues. CDR3 residues: CASSALGQPYGEQYF. The DNA for the CDR3 is TGTGCCAGCAGCGCTTTGGGACAGCCCTACGGCGAGCAGTACTTC.

This clone was recorded only once. The chain couples TRBV5-6 to TRBJ1-5, with D perhaps matching TRBD1 (5 bases). CDR3 length equals 17 residues. The V gene lost 2 bases and the J gene lost 0 bases, with 15 bases spanning the gap. Germline CDR1 is SGHDT and CDR2 is YYEEEE. The CDR3 protein is CASSLQTSGNSNQPQHF. The CDR3 nucleotides are TGTGCCAGCAGCTTACAAACTTCAGGGAATAGCAATCAGCCCCAGCATTTT.

The chain employs TRBV7-3 and TRBJ2-5; 12 bases match TRBD2. CDR3 length: 17 residues. From germline, CDR1 is SGHTA and CDR2 FQGTGA. After removal of 5 bases from V and 5 bases from J, the junction contained 12 bases not matched to a gene. The CDR3 protein is CASSPLPLTSGGETQYF. The CDR3 DNA reads TGTGCCAGCAGCCCACTACCCCTTACTAGCGGGGGGGAGACCCAGTACTTC. Variable domain in full (rest from reference TRBV7-3 and TRBJ2-5): GAGVSQTPSNKVTEKGKYVELRCDPISGHTALYWYRQSLGQGPEFLIYFQGTGAADDSGLPNDRFFAVRPEGSVSTLKIQRTERGDSAVYLCASSPLPLTSGGETQYFGPGTRLLVL.

The chain recombines TRBV19 with TRBJ1-5, with 7 bases aligning to TRBD1. The V gene end was trimmed by 4 bases and the J gene end by 2 bases; junction bases not matched to a gene: 2. The CDR3 extends over 14 amino acids. Germline CDR1 and CDR2: LNHDA and SQIVND (reference sequence). DNA for the CDR3: TGTGCCAGTAGTAGAGACAGGGGCAATCAGCCCCAGCATTTT. Its translation is CASSRDRGNQPQHF.